This T cell receptor beta chain was retrieved from a study of fetal regulatory T cell absence and autoimmunity. V was shortened by 3 bases and J by 4 bases, with 8 bases between the two germline ends. CDR3 length: 13 amino acids. Per germline, CDR1 LGHNT and CDR2 FRNRAP. Using immunoSEQ multiplex PCR, the repertoire was profiled, and TCRdb retains in-frame clones only, with some absent. The table records about 46,000 clones, just under 85% of them present only once. This TCR derives from a newborn boy with IPEX syndrome. This chain links TRBV12-5 with TRBJ2-3; TRBD1 is a possible D gene (6 bases). The sequenced sample was cord blood. CDR3 protein: CASGLQGADTQYF. The CDR3 DNA reads as TGTGCTAGTGGTTTACAGGGTGCAGATACGCAGTATTTT.